This entry describes one T cell receptor (beta chain). This clonotype was picked up a small number of times. Its antigen is unknown. Its ends do not fully match the called genes, so a read error is possible. CDR1 and CDR2, looked up from the germline V gene (reference sequence), are SSHAT and FNYEAQ. The CDR3 covers 16 residues, taking in both the cysteine and the phenylalanine. Of all the DNA, just the CDR3 is kept, 48 bases in frame from base 1. Library preparation employed PCR. The data were produced on an Illumina HiSeq 2500. TCR libraries were prepared with molecular barcoding, using unique molecular identifiers to normalize TCRbeta repertoire quantification. The raw public data were reprocessed by TCRdb itself: fastp quality trimming at Q25, MiXCR clonotype calling, in-frame beta chains only. Rows with a matching CDR3 protein are joined into one entry that keeps the most common DNA and genes. Counted in this sample were some 590,000 distinct CDR3 sequences; over 9.5% of them appeared once. The ten largest clonotypes hold around 4% of the sample.

This sample was taken from a study of T-cell reconstitution after alpha-beta-depleted transplantation in children (dated by TCRdb to about 2016). About the investigation overall: Using TCR repertoire profiling, the study followed T-cell immune reconstitution in a quantitative way in children after TCRalphabeta/CD19-depleted allogeneic hematopoietic cell transplantation.

This chain is built from TRBV7-7 and TRBJ2-5, with the D gene possibly TRBD1 or TRBD2, each one fitting 5 bases. The sample here was PBMCs from the stem cell graft donor, taken from the stem cell graft. This receptor was identified in a human donor who donated a stem cell graft to a child with acute myeloid leukemia. CDR3 protein: CASSLSGTLGGETQYF. The bases read TGTGCTAGCAGCCTCTCCGGGACCCTTGGGGGAGAGACCCAGTACTTC.